This T cell receptor beta chain was found in a study of blood T cell repertoires in COVID-19. Whole-study context: The study drew acute and convalescent COVID-19 samples from the United States, Italy and Spain. Sources were T cells, B-cell-depleted T cells, or PBMCs; the material itself was cDNA or gDNA.

There are 16 residues in the CDR3. Trimming at V came to 5 bases and at J to 2 bases, leaving 10 bases not matched to a gene. Germline assignment: CDR1 SGHVS and CDR2 FQNEAQ. Per the study methods: Amplification from reference gene primers served as the basis for estimated nucleated cell counts. TCRdb's table, derived via immunoSEQ multiplex PCR, lists solely in-frame clones and lacks some. V and J calls and clone size come straight from that table; D and trimming were deduced from the DNA. Here the sample spans over 300,000 clones, 65% to 85% being singletons. The chain couples TRBV7-8 to TRBJ2-3; 7 positions match TRBD2. The TCR was taken from a woman between 50 and 59 years old with acute or convalescent COVID-19. The sequencing sample was made of peripheral blood. CDR3 residues: CASSQAERGNTDTQYF. In DNA, the CDR3 is TGTGCCAGCAGCCAAGCCGAGCGGGGAAACACAGATACGCAGTATTTT. Drawing the rest from reference TRBV7-8 and TRBJ2-3, the complete variable domain is GAGVSQSPRYKVAKRGQDVALRCDPISGHVSLFWYQQALGQGPEFLTYFQNEAQLDKSGLPSDRFFAERPEGSVSTLKIQRTQQEDSAVYLCASSQAERGNTDTQYFGPGTRLTVL.